The 21 T cell receptor beta chains in this list originate from one sample, sequenced in a study of cytomegalovirus exposure and HLA in healthy donors. The PCR had 60 Vbeta and 13 Jbeta primers. TCRdb's table, derived via immunoSEQ multiplex PCR, lists solely in-frame clones and lacks some. This table holds some 130,000 clones, about 75% found once. Sequencing used PBMCs. These TCRs come from a man aged 25-40 years in good health and CMV-seronegative.

CDR3 nucleotide sequence: TGTGCCAGCACTGGGGGGACAGAGGAGCAGTACTTC. This gives the protein CASTGGTEEQYF. The chain recombines TRBV2 with TRBJ2-5; D is possibly TRBD1 (7 bases). V was trimmed by 7 bases and J by 11 bases, leaving 17 bases between them. Germline assignment: CDR1 SNHLY and CDR2 FYNNEI. The CDR3 contains 12 residues.

V gene TRBV29-1 combines with J gene TRBJ2-3; TRBD1 aligns across 8 bases. J gave up 3 bases and V 4 bases, and 9 bases lay outside the gene matches. The CDR3 covers 15 residues. Germline-derived CDR1 and CDR2 are SQVTM and ANQGSEA. CDR3: CSVAKTGDVTDTQYF. DNA for the CDR3: TGCAGCGTTGCAAAGACAGGGGATGTGACAGATACGCAGTATTTT.

The chain couples TRBV21-1 to TRBJ2-7; the table's D gene call, TRBD1, was not cross checked with the DNA. TRBV21-1 is reported as a pseudogene. This CDR3 comprises 12 residues. CDR3 DNA: TGTGCCAGCTACAGGAGCTCCTACGAGCAGTACTTC. It codes for CASYRSSYEQYF.

The V call is TRBV28, the J call TRBJ2-3, with D maybe TRBD2 (6 bases). V was shortened by 6 bases and J by 0 bases, with 16 bases between the two germline ends. Per germline, CDR1 MDHEN and CDR2 SYDVKM. The CDR3 has 16 residues. The CDR3 DNA reads as TGTGCCAGCAGCACCGGGGCGGGGTCCAGCACAGATACGCAGTATTTT. It is translated as CASSTGAGSSTDTQYF.

This clone was observed a handful of times. This chain joins TRBV18 and TRBJ2-3, with a possible D match to TRBD1 (5 bases). The CDR3 totals 15 residues. The germline V gene encodes CDR1 KGHSH and CDR2 LQKENI. Trimming removed 4 bases from V and 4 bases from J, with 15 bases in between. The CDR3 reads CASSHSLVGADTQYF. CDR3 nucleotide sequence: TGTGCCAGCTCACACTCCCTGGTAGGGGCAGATACGCAGTATTTT.

V and J are TRBV5-1 and TRBJ2-3, with a tentative D call TRBD1 (8 bases). CDR1 is SGHRS and CDR2 is YFSETQ in the germline V gene. The ends were cut back, 4 bases at V and 4 bases at J, with 16 bases in the middle. The CDR3 runs to 15 residues. For the CDR3, the DNA is TGCGCCAGCAGCCGGGAGGCAGGGGGCGCAGATACGCAGTATTTT. It codes for CASSREAGGADTQYF.

This chain uses TRBV5-4 with TRBJ1-1; a weak D match, TRBD1 (6 bases). This CDR3 spans 16 amino acids. V was shortened by 2 bases and J by 5 bases, with 19 bases between the two germline ends. The germline V gene has CDR1 SGHNT and CDR2 YYREEE (reference sequence). CDR3 DNA sequence: TGTGCCAGCAGCTTAGGGGGTGGGCAGGGAGGGACTGAAGCTTTCTTT. Its translation: CASSLGGGQGGTEAFF.

The rearrangement uses TRBV5-1 and TRBJ2-5, with 8 bases that match TRBD1. Per the germline V gene, CDR1 is SGHRS and CDR2 is YFSETQ. Trimming at V came to 1 base and at J to 5 bases, leaving 1 base not matched to a gene. The CDR3 has 13 residues. The CDR3 sequence is CASSLSGGETQYF. The DNA for the CDR3 is TGCGCCAGCAGCTTGTCAGGGGGCGAGACCCAGTACTTC.

In this sample, this clone turned up once. This chain uses TRBV28 with TRBJ2-2, with D perhaps matching TRBD1 (6 bases). The CDR3 length is 18 residues. V dropped 3 bases and J dropped 8 bases, with 25 bases sitting between them. The germline gives CDR1 MDHEN, CDR2 SYDVKM. This CDR3 is CASSFPLRLGPTGGELFF. The CDR3 DNA is TGTGCCAGCAGTTTCCCCCTTCGACTGGGCCCAACAGGGGGGGAGCTGTTTTTT.

The CDR3 coding sequence is TGCGCCAGCAGCCCCCCCGGAGGACAGCGAGGCGAGCAGTACTTC. Translation: CASSPPGGQRGEQYF. The chain combines TRBV5-1 with TRBJ2-7; tentatively, D is TRBD1 (6 bases). CDR3 length: 15 amino acids. The germline V gene encodes CDR1 SGHRS and CDR2 YFSETQ. The germline V and J ends were trimmed by 4 bases and 6 bases, with 20 bases remaining between them.

V and J are TRBV7-6 and TRBJ2-3, with 8 bases lining up with TRBD1. This CDR3 region has 15 residues. V lost 0 bases to trimming and J lost 7 bases; unmatched junction nucleotides: 6. CDR1 is SGHVS, CDR2 FNYEAQ, per germline. CDR3 in DNA: TGTGCCAGCAGCTTAGCTGGACAGGGTGGGAATACGCAGTATTTT. This translates into CASSLAGQGGNTQYF.

The chain carries TRBV2 and TRBJ1-1, with D possibly matching TRBD1 (5 bases). There are 13 residues in the CDR3. The germline V gene has CDR1 SNHLY and CDR2 FYNNEI. V gave up 7 bases and J gave up 11 bases, with 20 bases separating them. The DNA for the CDR3 is TGTGCCAGCATCGAAGGGGCAGCTATCGGGGCTTTCTTT. Its protein is CASIEGAAIGAFF.

The chain joins TRBV7-8 to TRBJ2-1; D ambiguous. The germline CDR1 and CDR2 sequences are SGHVS and FQNEAQ. The CDR3 is made up of 13 amino acids. V was trimmed by 1 base and J by 12 bases, leaving 13 bases between them. The CDR3 DNA reads as TGTGCCAGCAGCTTAGGCTTTCGAGAGGTGCAGTTCTTC. Translating it yields CASSLGFREVQFF.

J is TRBJ2-7 and V is TRBV5-8; D possibly corresponds to TRBD1 (6 bases). Germline V CDR1 and CDR2: SGHTS, YDEGEE. The V and J ends lost 4 bases and 3 bases respectively, with 14 bases between them. The CDR3 totals 14 residues. CDR3 region: CASSHYGQHYEQYF. The CDR3 nucleotides read TGTGCCAGCAGCCATTACGGACAGCACTACGAGCAGTACTTC.

The chain employs TRBV7-2 and TRBJ1-5; D gene ambiguous. V lost 2 bases to trimming and J lost 4 bases, with 3 bases between them. This CDR3 has 12 residues. The germline gives CDR1 SGHTA, CDR2 FQGNSA. The CDR3 bases are TGTGCCAGCAGCTTACAGAATCAGCCCCAGCATTTT. Protein product: CASSLQNQPQHF. Together with reference TRBV7-2 and TRBJ1-5, the CDR3 gives the full variable domain: GAGVSQSPSNKVTEKGKDVELRCDPISGHTALYWYRQSLGQGLEFLIYFQGNSAPDKSGLPSDRFSAERTGGSVSTLTIQRTQQEDSAVYLCASSLQNQPQHFGDGTRLSIL.

This clone was detected many times. V is TRBV19 and J is TRBJ2-2; 7 bases match TRBD2. This CDR3 is 16 amino acids long. Germline-derived CDR1 and CDR2 are LNHDA and SQIVND (reference sequence). V was clipped by 5 bases and J by 10 bases; unmatched bases: 16. The CDR3 DNA reads as TGTGCCAGTAGTCTCGGTCTAGCGGCCCGTACTGAGGAGCTGTTTTTT. It specifies CASSLGLAARTEELFF.

The chain uses TRBV25-1 and TRBJ1-4; no reliable D call. Per germline, CDR1 MGHDK and CDR2 SYGVNS. V lost 6 bases and J lost 7, with 12 bases in between. This CDR3 has 13 residues. The CDR3 nucleotides read TGTGCCAGCAGCTCCCTCGAGGGTGAAAAACTGTTTTTT. Its protein product is CASSSLEGEKLFF. The variable domain in full, with the rest retrieved from reference TRBV25-1 and TRBJ1-4, is EADIYQTPRYLVIGTGKKITLECSQTMGHDKMYWYQQDPGMELHLIHYSYGVNSTEKGDLSSESTVSRIRTEHFPLTLESARPSHTSQYLCASSSLEGEKLFFGSGTQLSVL.

This rearrangement joins TRBV19 to TRBJ2-3; 8 bases match TRBD1. The CDR3 is 14 amino acids. The germline CDR1 and CDR2 sequences are LNHDA and SQIVND (reference sequence). The V gene end was trimmed by 5 bases and the J gene end by 5 bases; junction bases not matched to a gene: 6. This CDR3 is CASSRDRGQDTQYF. The CDR3, as DNA: TGTGCCAGTAGTCGAGACAGGGGCCAAGATACGCAGTATTTT.

This chain connects TRBV19 to TRBJ2-1; D gene unclear. The CDR3 consists of 15 residues. Trimming left V 1 base short and J 0 bases short, with 7 bases between. The germline V gene has CDR1 LNHDA and CDR2 SQIVND (reference sequence). The CDR3 region is CASSIGLSSYNEQFF. The CDR3 region has the DNA TGTGCCAGTAGTATAGGTCTGAGCTCCTACAATGAGCAGTTCTTC.

V and J are TRBV2 and TRBJ2-5; TRBD1 might be the D (5 bases). V lost 1 base and J lost 3, with 12 bases in between. The CDR3 covers 15 residues. Germline V gene sequence: CDR1 SNHLY, CDR2 FYNNEI. The DNA of the CDR3 is TGTGCCAGCAGTGAAGATAGGGCAGGGAAAGAGACCCAGTACTTC. Its translation is CASSEDRAGKETQYF.

CDR3 sequence (DNA): TGTGCCAGCAGTTGGGGGACAGGAGACTACGAGCAGTACTTC. Its protein is CASSWGTGDYEQYF. The chain has TRBV28 and TRBJ2-7, with TRBD1 matching over 8 bases. This CDR3 spans 14 amino acids. Germline V gene sequence: CDR1 MDHEN, CDR2 SYDVKM. V lost 4 bases to trimming and J lost 3 bases; unmatched junction nucleotides: 5.